One sample yielded the 20 T cell receptor beta chains listed below, sequenced in a study of neurological immune-mediated disorders. Each CDR3 protein is one row after TCRdb ran MiXCR on the 5' RACE reads. The repertoire holds 45,000 or so distinct CDR3 sequences, with approximately 3% as singletons. Specimen: PBMCs. The receptors were sampled from a woman aged 45-60 years with multiple sclerosis.

In its sample, this clonotype was seen many times. The chain joins TRBV10-3 to TRBJ2-7, with TRBD1 matching over 8 bases. J lost 4 bases, V lost 2 bases, and 7 bases had no gene match. This CDR3 spans 15 amino acids. Germline assignment: CDR1 ENHRY and CDR2 SYGVKD. This CDR3 reads CAISEADRGGYEQYF. Here the CDR3 DNA reads TGTGCCATCAGTGAGGCAGACAGGGGCGGTTACGAGCAGTACTTC.

This clonotype came up many times. The rearrangement joins TRBV5-1 to TRBJ1-2; maybe TRBD1 (5 bases). CDR1 and CDR2 (germline): SGHRS, YFSETQ. Trimming left V 1 base short and J 4 bases short, with 14 bases between. This CDR3 is built from 15 residues. CDR3 nucleotide sequence: TGCGCCAGCAGCTTGATCGGGGACGGGATCTATGGCTACACCTTC. Encoded protein: CASSLIGDGIYGYTF.

This clonotype was counted ten times or more. The CDR3 nucleotides are TGCGCCAGCAGCTTGGGGGACACGTTCTATGGCTACACCTTC. Amino acid sequence: CASSLGDTFYGYTF. The J gene is TRBJ1-2, the V gene TRBV5-1; weak D call: TRBD1 (6 bases). CDR3 length: 14 amino acids. V was cut by 0 bases and J by 4 bases, with 10 bases left in between. CDR1 SGHRS and CDR2 YFSETQ come from the germline V gene.

The table lists this clonotype with many counts. This rearrangement joins TRBV15 to TRBJ1-2, with TRBD1 identical over 7 bases. With V trimmed by 8 bases and J by 7 bases, 7 bases remained unmatched. Germline V gene sequence: CDR1 LNHNV, CDR2 YYDKDF (reference sequence). This CDR3 spans 12 amino acids. CDR3 sequence reads: CATGPGGGGYTF. CDR3 sequence (DNA): TGTGCCACCGGGCCAGGGGGAGGTGGCTACACCTTC.

This clonotype was seen many times. The V and J genes are TRBV3-1 and TRBJ2-1; 9 nucleotides match TRBD2. Germline lookup yields CDR1 LGHDT and CDR2 YNNKEL (reference sequence). The CDR3 consists of 16 residues. V was pared by 5 bases and J by 3 bases, with 8 bases of the junction left unmatched. CDR3 DNA: TGTGCCAGCAGCTCGTCGACTAGCGGCTTCTACAATGAGCAGTTCTTC. Amino acid sequence: CASSSSTSGFYNEQFF.

This clonotype was found many times. The chain joins TRBV5-6 to TRBJ1-1; D possibly corresponds to TRBD1 (6 bases). Germline CDR1 reads SGHDT; CDR2 reads YYEEEE. The CDR3 is made up of 13 amino acids. The V end was cut by 4 bases, the J end by 1 base, with 8 bases between. The CDR3 protein is CASSTTGNTEAFF. CDR3 coding DNA: TGTGCCAGCAGCACGACAGGGAACACTGAAGCTTTCTTT.

This clonotype was detected ten times or more. The chain recombines TRBV3-1 with TRBJ2-1; TRBD2 is a possible D gene (6 bases). Trimming pared 1 base from V and 15 bases from J, leaving 16 bases between. The CDR3 loop spans 13 amino acids. Looked up from germline, CDR1 is LGHDT and CDR2 is YNNKEL (reference sequence). CDR3: CASSQGGVSGRFF. The CDR3 region has the DNA TGTGCCAGCAGCCAAGGGGGGGTCTCAGGACGGTTCTTC.

This clonotype was recorded many times. This chain links TRBV5-1 with TRBJ1-2; 7 positions match TRBD1. This CDR3 spans 15 amino acids. Germline CDR1 reads SGHRS; CDR2 reads YFSETQ. V was clipped by 4 bases and J by 8 bases; unmatched bases: 14. The CDR3 is CASSEGQARGSGYTF. The CDR3 DNA reads as TGCGCCAGCAGCGAAGGACAGGCCAGGGGGTCCGGCTACACCTTC.

This clonotype was counted at least ten times. The rearrangement uses TRBV2 and TRBJ2-5; maybe TRBD1 (7 bases). V was shortened by 1 base and J by 2 bases, with 11 bases between the two germline ends. Germline lookup yields CDR1 SNHLY and CDR2 FYNNEI. This CDR3 is 15 amino acids long. This CDR3 reads CASSEGAGGQETQYF. Written as DNA, the CDR3 is TGTGCCAGCAGTGAAGGGGCAGGGGGGCAAGAGACCCAGTACTTC.

There are many counts of this clonotype. Here the CDR3 reads CASSLLRLQPANEQFF. DNA for the CDR3: TGTGCCAGCAGCTTATTGCGTCTACAGCCGGCGAATGAGCAGTTCTTC. The J gene is TRBJ2-1, the V gene TRBV7-9; D not certain. CDR3 length: 16 residues. Trimming pared 2 bases from V and 7 bases from J, leaving 18 bases between. Germline V CDR1 and CDR2: SEHNR, FQNEAQ (reference sequence).

This clonotype was seen repeatedly, ten times or more. V is TRBV12-3 or TRBV12-4 and J is TRBJ2-1; D possibly corresponds to TRBD1 (5 bases). Deletions cut 1 base from V and 10 bases from J, with 8 bases between. The length of the CDR3 is 12 residues. The CDR3 DNA follows: TGTGCCAGCAGTTTAGGTACAGGAGAGCAGTTCTTC. This codes for CASSLGTGEQFF.

At least ten counts were recorded for this clonotype. This chain uses TRBV5-1 with TRBJ1-3; D remains ambiguous. The ends were cut back, 0 bases at V and 2 bases at J, with 3 bases in the middle. Germline V CDR1 and CDR2: SGHRS, YFSETQ. CDR3 length equals 13 residues. The CDR3 loop reads CASSLETGNTIYF. The CDR3 nucleotides are TGCGCCAGCAGCTTGGAGACTGGAAACACCATATATTTT.

This clonotype was detected many times. The V call is TRBV12-3 or TRBV12-4, the J call TRBJ2-3; 13 positions match TRBD2. V dropped 2 bases and J dropped 2; count of bases not matched to a gene: 13. CDR3 length: 20 residues. CDR3 bases: TGTGCCAGCAGTTTACGCGTACTAGCGGGAGGGAGCCAAAACACAGATACGCAGTATTTT. Encoded protein: CASSLRVLAGGSQNTDTQYF.

This clonotype appeared many times. The chain couples TRBV6-5 to TRBJ1-6; D is unresolved. CDR1 is MNHEY and CDR2 is SVGAGI in the germline V gene. V was pared by 7 bases and J by 7 bases, with 17 bases between. This CDR3 has 15 amino acids. The CDR3 loop reads CASTRSFIGNSPLHF. The DNA for the CDR3 is TGTGCCAGCACCCGCAGTTTCATAGGGAATTCACCCCTCCACTTT.

This clonotype was observed at least ten times. The chain uses TRBV6-5 and TRBJ2-5, with D possibly being TRBD1 or TRBD2 (5 bases each). V lost 0 bases and J lost 3, with 8 bases in between. Per the germline V gene, CDR1 is MNHEY and CDR2 is SVGAGI. This CDR3 contains 14 residues. CDR3 residues: CASSYSGTEETQYF. The CDR3 nucleotides are TGTGCCAGCAGTTACTCCGGGACGGAAGAGACCCAGTACTTC.

This clonotype was seen ten or more times. The chain combines TRBV6-1 with TRBJ2-1; TRBD2 agrees at 8 bases. The germline V gene has CDR1 MNHNS and CDR2 SASEGT. With 6 bases clipped from V and 6 bases from J, the junction kept 10 bases outside the gene matches. The CDR3 contains 15 residues. The CDR3 here is CASRGPAGGGNEQFF. The CDR3 DNA is TGTGCCAGCAGGGGTCCTGCGGGAGGCGGCAATGAGCAGTTCTTC.

This clonotype was recorded at least ten times. The rearrangement uses TRBV2 and TRBJ1-1, with 11 positions matching TRBD1. The germline V gene encodes CDR1 SNHLY and CDR2 FYNNEI. CDR3 length: 16 amino acids. The V and J ends lost 6 bases and 4 bases, in that order; junction bases with no gene match: 10. This CDR3 is CASRGGGTGGGTEAFF. The CDR3 DNA reads TGTGCCAGCAGAGGCGGGGGGACAGGGGGTGGCACTGAAGCTTTCTTT.

This clonotype was recorded many times. The rearrangement links TRBV28 to TRBJ1-5, with 9 nucleotides matching TRBD1. This CDR3 is built from 16 residues. V was pared by 7 bases and J by 6 bases, with 13 bases of the junction left unmatched. Germline CDR1 reads MDHEN; CDR2 reads SYDVKM. The CDR3 bases are TGTGCCAGCACCACTGGCGGGACAGGGTTCAGTCAGCCCCAGCATTTT. This encodes CASTTGGTGFSQPQHF.

This clonotype was picked up many times. V gene TRBV5-1 combines with J gene TRBJ2-1; 10 positions match TRBD2. The CDR3 has 16 amino acids. V lost 2 bases to trimming and J lost 6 bases; unmatched junction nucleotides: 8. Germline V gene data show CDR1 as SGHRS and CDR2 as YFSETQ. CDR3 in amino acids: CASSLEASGRSNEQFF. CDR3 DNA sequence: TGCGCCAGCAGCTTAGAGGCTAGCGGGAGATCCAATGAGCAGTTCTTC.

This clonotype was detected many times. DNA for the CDR3: TGCAGTGCTAGAGATCTCGGGTCGTTAGCCAAAAACATTCAGTACTTC. The encoded protein is CSARDLGSLAKNIQYF. This chain links TRBV20-1 with TRBJ2-4, with no clear D. Germline CDR1 DFQATT, CDR2 SNEGSKA (reference sequence). The V end lost 0 bases, the J end lost 0 bases, and 12 bases lay between the germline ends. This CDR3 is built from 16 residues.